This is a list of T cell receptor beta chains from one sample in a study of blood T cell repertoires in COVID-19. Libraries were prepared by immunoSEQ multiplex PCR; TCRdb keeps only in-frame clonotypes and omits some of them. The table lists 150,000 to 200,000 clones, about 80% of them singletons, with about 2.7% in the top ten. Source material: peripheral blood. The receptors were gathered from a human donor with acute or convalescent COVID-19. The donor label of this sample is uncertain. Each CDR3 is given with its conserved first and last residue. The D gene is left open where the match is weak. Part of the rows lack a size; the others show once, few, many or a class for expanded clones.

V: TRBV9
J: TRBJ2-7
D: NA
size: NA
CDR3: CASSVGPAAEQYF
DNA: TGTGCCAGCAGCGTAGGGCCAGCGGCCGAGCAGTACTTC

V: TRBV28
J: TRBJ2-5
D: TRBD2
size: NA
CDR3: CASSFSHSSGEETQYF
DNA: TGTGCCAGCAGTTTCTCCCACTCTAGCGGAGAAGAGACCCAGTACTTC

V: TRBV2
J: TRBJ1-1
D: TRBD1
size: once
CDR3: CASSHRDRPMNTEAFF
DNA: TGTGCCAGCAGCCATCGGGACAGACCCATGAACACTGAAGCTTTCTTT

V: TRBV7-3
J: TRBJ1-2
D: NA
size: NA
CDR3: CASSLTGGAGYGYTF
DNA: TGTGCCAGCAGCTTAACAGGAGGGGCCGGATATGGCTACACCTTC

V: TRBV15
J: TRBJ2-2
D: TRBD2
size: NA
CDR3: CATSRDRLAGVNTGELFF
DNA: TGTGCCACCAGCAGAGATCGGCTAGCGGGAGTAAACACCGGGGAGCTGTTTTTT

V: TRBV6-1
J: TRBJ2-1
D: NA
size: NA
CDR3: CASSEVLDGDNEQFF
DNA: TGTGCCAGCAGTGAGGTCCTAGACGGGGACAATGAGCAGTTCTTC

V: TRBV7-8
J: TRBJ1-2
D: TRBD1
size: NA
CDR3: CASSLSRGQPGYTF
DNA: TGTGCCAGCAGCCTCTCCAGGGGACAGCCTGGCTACACCTTC

V: TRBV15
J: TRBJ1-1
D: NA
size: few
CDR3: CATSRPTMNTEAFF
DNA: TGTGCCACCAGCAGACCTACTATGAACACTGAAGCTTTCTTT

V: TRBV19
J: TRBJ2-3
D: TRBD2
size: NA
CDR3: CASSMASGGAPDTQYF
DNA: TGTGCCAGTAGTATGGCTAGCGGGGGGGCCCCAGATACGCAGTATTTT

V: TRBV12-3/TRBV12-4
J: TRBJ2-7
D: NA
size: NA
CDR3: CASVSPAGEQYF
DNA: TGTGCCAGCGTATCCCCCGCGGGCGAGCAGTACTTC

V: TRBV29-1
J: TRBJ2-7
D: NA
size: NA
CDR3: CSVDQGGNEQYF
DNA: TGCAGCGTCGATCAGGGGGGCAACGAGCAGTACTTC

V: TRBV3-1/TRBV3-2
J: TRBJ1-2
D: NA
size: NA
CDR3: CASSQGYSGDYGYTF
DNA: TGTGCCAGCAGCCAAGGGTACTCAGGGGACTATGGCTACACCTTC

V: TRBV12-3/TRBV12-4
J: TRBJ1-3
D: NA
size: NA
CDR3: CASSPAGGNTIYF
DNA: TGTGCCAGCAGCCCTGCGGGGGGAAACACCATATATTTT

V: TRBV28
J: TRBJ1-5
D: NA
size: NA
CDR3: CASKAGPSNQPQHF
DNA: TGTGCCAGCAAGGCAGGCCCGAGCAATCAGCCCCAGCATTTT

V: TRBV19
J: TRBJ1-6
D: NA
size: NA
CDR3: CASSATGSYNSPLHF
DNA: TGTGCCAGTAGTGCGACAGGCTCCTATAATTCACCCCTCCACTTT

V: TRBV6-5
J: TRBJ2-5
D: TRBD1
size: NA
CDR3: CASSYQPRDRETQYF
DNA: TGTGCCAGCAGTTACCAACCCCGGGACAGAGAGACCCAGTACTTC

V: TRBV7-8
J: TRBJ1-6
D: TRBD1
size: few
CDR3: CASSLGQSLLGSPLHF
DNA: TGTGCCAGCAGCCTGGGACAGTCCCTATTGGGTTCACCCCTCCACTTT

V: TRBV5-1
J: TRBJ2-2
D: TRBD2
size: NA
CDR3: CASSIQLAGGPSGELFF
DNA: TGCGCCAGCAGCATTCAACTAGCGGGGGGGCCTTCCGGGGAGCTGTTTTTT

V: TRBV28
J: TRBJ2-2
D: TRBD2
size: NA
CDR3: CASSLLFTAGGGTGELFF
DNA: TGTGCCAGCAGTCTCCTATTTACAGCGGGAGGAGGTACCGGGGAGCTGTTTTTT

V: TRBV5-6
J: TRBJ2-3
D: NA
size: NA
CDR3: CASSYSTRGREDTQYF
DNA: TGTGCCAGCAGCTACTCTACAAGGGGTAGAGAAGATACGCAGTATTTT

V: TRBV7-3
J: TRBJ2-5
D: TRBD2
size: NA
CDR3: CASSSMGAGGPETQYF
DNA: TGTGCCAGCAGCTCCATGGGAGCGGGGGGGCCTGAGACCCAGTACTTC

V: TRBV30
J: TRBJ2-3
D: NA
size: NA
CDR3: CAWRVTGGTDTQYF
DNA: TGTGCCTGGAGGGTTACGGGGGGCACAGATACGCAGTATTTT

V: TRBV19
J: TRBJ2-2
D: TRBD1
size: NA
CDR3: CASSIFQGQANTGELFF
DNA: TGTGCCAGTAGTATATTCCAAGGACAGGCGAACACCGGGGAGCTGTTTTTT

V: TRBV5-1
J: TRBJ2-7
D: NA
size: NA
CDR3: CASSYLPRGEAREQYF
DNA: TGCGCCAGCAGCTACCTCCCCCGCGGGGAGGCCCGCGAGCAGTACTTC

V: TRBV10-3
J: TRBJ1-3
D: NA
size: NA
CDR3: CAISDTRGGNTIYF
DNA: TGTGCCATCAGTGACACTCGCGGGGGAAACACCATATATTTT

V: TRBV18
J: TRBJ1-4
D: NA
size: once
CDR3: CASSPSTTATNEKLFF
DNA: TGTGCCAGCTCACCGTCGACGACAGCAACTAATGAAAAACTGTTTTTT

V: TRBV6-1
J: TRBJ1-1
D: NA
size: NA
CDR3: CASSEERNTEAFF
DNA: TGTGCCAGCAGTGAAGAGAGGAACACTGAAGCTTTCTTT

V: TRBV2
J: TRBJ1-3
D: TRBD1
size: NA
CDR3: CASYRGTVGNTIYF
DNA: TGTGCCAGCTATAGGGGGACAGTTGGAAACACCATATATTTT

V: TRBV19
J: TRBJ2-7
D: TRBD2
size: NA
CDR3: CASSISLKRGVEEQYF
DNA: TGTGCCAGTAGTATAAGCCTAAAGCGGGGGGTCGAGGAGCAGTACTTC

V: TRBV6-7
J: TRBJ1-5
D: NA
size: NA
CDR3: CASSYRTESNQPQHF
DNA: TGTGCCAGCAGTTACCGGACTGAAAGCAATCAGCCCCAGCATTTT

V: TRBV10-2
J: TRBJ2-1
D: TRBD2
size: NA
CDR3: CASSEWTSGTHNEQFF
DNA: TGCGCCAGCAGTGAGTGGACTAGCGGGACTCACAATGAGCAGTTCTTC

V: TRBV7-8
J: TRBJ1-1
D: TRBD1
size: NA
CDR3: CASYPVGGQGANTEAFF
DNA: TGTGCCAGCTACCCGGTCGGGGGACAGGGAGCGAACACTGAAGCTTTCTTT

V: TRBV6-5
J: TRBJ1-5
D: NA
size: once
CDR3: CASSSRGTESNQPQHF
DNA: TGTGCCAGCAGTTCCCGGGGGACGGAAAGCAATCAGCCCCAGCATTTT

V: TRBV2
J: TRBJ2-1
D: TRBD2
size: NA
CDR3: CASRKLAGGNEQFF
DNA: TGTGCCAGCAGAAAACTAGCGGGGGGCAATGAGCAGTTCTTC

V: TRBV7-2
J: TRBJ2-7
D: NA
size: few
CDR3: CASSLSPGRYEQYF
DNA: TGTGCCAGCAGCTTATCTCCAGGGAGGTACGAGCAGTACTTC

V: TRBV28
J: TRBJ2-6
D: NA
size: few
CDR3: CASSSAGGGTGANVLTF
DNA: TGTGCCAGCAGTTCCGCCGGGGGTGGAACTGGGGCCAACGTCCTGACTTTC

V: TRBV18
J: TRBJ2-7
D: NA
size: NA
CDR3: CASSPPGLKGEQYF
DNA: TGTGCCAGCTCACCGCCAGGATTGAAGGGGGAGCAGTACTTC

V: TRBV18
J: TRBJ2-2
D: NA
size: NA
CDR3: CASSPGQNTGELFF
DNA: TGTGCCAGCTCACCGGGACAAAACACCGGGGAGCTGTTTTTT

V: TRBV18
J: TRBJ2-5
D: TRBD1
size: NA
CDR3: CASSPFTGGQETQYF
DNA: TGTGCCAGCTCACCATTCACAGGGGGCCAGGAGACCCAGTACTTC

V: TRBV27
J: TRBJ2-1
D: NA
size: NA
CDR3: CASSLSGWRNEQFF
DNA: TGTGCCAGCAGTTTATCGGGCTGGAGGAATGAGCAGTTCTTC

V: TRBV28
J: TRBJ1-5
D: NA
size: NA
CDR3: CASSLDWGRGNQPQHF
DNA: TGTGCCAGCAGTTTAGATTGGGGGCGAGGCAATCAGCCCCAGCATTTT

V: TRBV28
J: TRBJ2-3
D: NA
size: NA
CDR3: CASSPGRDSTDTQYF
DNA: TGTGCCAGCAGTCCCGGGCGGGATAGCACAGATACGCAGTATTTT

V: TRBV7-3
J: TRBJ2-3
D: TRBD2
size: NA
CDR3: CASSLRHSGDRTDTQYF
DNA: TGTGCCAGCAGCTTAAGGCATAGCGGGGATCGCACAGATACGCAGTATTTT

V: TRBV25-1
J: TRBJ2-5
D: TRBD1
size: NA
CDR3: CASSELLGTALYQETQYF
DNA: TGTGCCAGCAGTGAACTTCTTGGGACAGCCTTGTACCAAGAGACCCAGTACTTC

V: TRBV10-3
J: TRBJ2-3
D: TRBD2
size: NA
CDR3: CAISEVTGGRDTQYF
DNA: TGTGCCATCAGTGAGGTGACGGGAGGGAGAGATACGCAGTATTTT

V: TRBV2
J: TRBJ2-7
D: NA
size: NA
CDR3: CASSFSNYEQYF
DNA: TGTGCCAGCAGTTTTTCAAACTACGAGCAGTACTTC

V: TRBV12-3/TRBV12-4
J: TRBJ1-2
D: NA
size: NA
CDR3: CASSLTGIDGYTF
DNA: TGTGCCAGCAGCCTAACAGGGATCGATGGCTACACCTTC

V: TRBV29-1
J: TRBJ1-5
D: NA
size: many
CDR3: CSVENFRQEKFGNQPQHF
DNA: TGCAGCGTTGAGAATTTTCGACAGGAAAAATTCGGGAATCAGCCCCAGCATTTT

V: TRBV28
J: TRBJ2-1
D: TRBD1
size: NA
CDR3: CASSSLQGSSYNEQFF
DNA: TGTGCCAGCAGTTCCTTACAGGGGAGCTCCTACAATGAGCAGTTCTTC

V: TRBV6-5
J: TRBJ1-1
D: NA
size: NA
CDR3: CASSRQPRQNEAFF
DNA: TGTGCCAGCAGTCGTCAGCCGCGACAGAACGAAGCTTTCTTT

V: TRBV9
J: TRBJ2-2
D: NA
size: NA
CDR3: CASSGDKNTGELFF
DNA: TGTGCCAGCAGCGGGGACAAGAACACCGGGGAGCTGTTTTTT

V: TRBV28
J: TRBJ1-5
D: TRBD1
size: NA
CDR3: CASSLLSLRGRQPQHF
DNA: TGTGCCAGCAGTTTATTGAGTCTCAGGGGGCGTCAGCCCCAGCATTTT

V: TRBV3-1/TRBV3-2
J: TRBJ2-1
D: NA
size: NA
CDR3: CASSLLFRADYNEQFF
DNA: TGTGCCAGCAGCCTCCTATTCAGGGCCGACTACAATGAGCAGTTCTTC

V: TRBV28
J: TRBJ2-1
D: TRBD2
size: NA
CDR3: CASSFTSGRRYNEQFF
DNA: TGTGCCAGCAGTTTCACTAGCGGGAGGCGGTACAATGAGCAGTTCTTC